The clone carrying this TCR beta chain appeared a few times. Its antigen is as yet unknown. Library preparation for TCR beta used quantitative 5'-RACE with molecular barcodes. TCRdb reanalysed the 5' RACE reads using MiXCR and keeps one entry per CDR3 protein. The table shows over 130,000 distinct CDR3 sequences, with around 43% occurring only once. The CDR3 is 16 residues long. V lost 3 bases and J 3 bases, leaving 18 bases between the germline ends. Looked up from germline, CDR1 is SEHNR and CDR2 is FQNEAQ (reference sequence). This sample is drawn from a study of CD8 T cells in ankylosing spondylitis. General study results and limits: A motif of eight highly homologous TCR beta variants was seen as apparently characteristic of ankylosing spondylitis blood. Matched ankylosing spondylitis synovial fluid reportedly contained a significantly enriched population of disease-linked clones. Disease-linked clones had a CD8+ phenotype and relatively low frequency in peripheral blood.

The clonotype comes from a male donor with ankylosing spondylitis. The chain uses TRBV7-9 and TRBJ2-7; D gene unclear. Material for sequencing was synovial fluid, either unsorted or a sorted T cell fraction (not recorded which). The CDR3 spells CASSFCCGVGVYEQYF. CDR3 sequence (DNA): TGTGCCAGCAGCTTTTGCTGTGGGGTCGGAGTCTACGAGCAGTACTTC.